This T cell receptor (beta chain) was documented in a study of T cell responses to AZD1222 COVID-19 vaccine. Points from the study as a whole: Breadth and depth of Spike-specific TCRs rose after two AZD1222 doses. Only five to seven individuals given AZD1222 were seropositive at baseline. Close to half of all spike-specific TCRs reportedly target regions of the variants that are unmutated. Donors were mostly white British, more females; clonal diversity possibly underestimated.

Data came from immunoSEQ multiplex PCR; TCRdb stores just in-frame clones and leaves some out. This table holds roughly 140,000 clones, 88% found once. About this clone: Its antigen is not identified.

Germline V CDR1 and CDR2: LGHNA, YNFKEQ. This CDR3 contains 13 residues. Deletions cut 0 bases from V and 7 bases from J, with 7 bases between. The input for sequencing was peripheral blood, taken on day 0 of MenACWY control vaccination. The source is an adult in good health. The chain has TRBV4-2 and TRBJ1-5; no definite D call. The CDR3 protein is CASSQDQVQPQHF. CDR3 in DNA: TGTGCCAGCAGCCAAGACCAGGTGCAGCCCCAGCATTTT.